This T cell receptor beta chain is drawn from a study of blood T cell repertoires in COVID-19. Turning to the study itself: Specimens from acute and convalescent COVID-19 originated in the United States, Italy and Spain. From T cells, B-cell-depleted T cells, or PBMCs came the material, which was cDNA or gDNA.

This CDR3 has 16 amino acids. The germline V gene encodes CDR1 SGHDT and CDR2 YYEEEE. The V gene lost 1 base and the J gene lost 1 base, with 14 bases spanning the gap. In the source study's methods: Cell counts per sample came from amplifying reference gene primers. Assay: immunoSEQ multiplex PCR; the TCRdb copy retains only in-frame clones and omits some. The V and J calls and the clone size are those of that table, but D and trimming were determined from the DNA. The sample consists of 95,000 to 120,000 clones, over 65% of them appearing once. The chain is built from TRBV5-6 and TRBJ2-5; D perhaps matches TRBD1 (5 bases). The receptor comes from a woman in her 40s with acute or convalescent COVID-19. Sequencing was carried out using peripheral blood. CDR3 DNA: TGTGCCAGCAGCTTGTCTTCGGCAGGGCGCCAAGAGACCCAGTACTTC. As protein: CASSLSSAGRQETQYF. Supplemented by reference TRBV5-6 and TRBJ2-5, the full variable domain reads DAGVTQSPTHLIKTRGQQVTLRCSPKSGHDTVSWYQQALGQGPQFIFQYYEEEERQRGNFPDRFSGHQFPNYSSELNVNALLLGDSALYLCASSLSSAGRQETQYFGPGTRLLVL.